This is a list of T cell receptor beta chains from one sample in a study of T cell responses to AZD1222 COVID-19 vaccine. Sequenced by immunoSEQ multiplex PCR; TCRdb stores in-frame clones only, minus some. The sample consists of tens of thousands of clones, roughly 87% of them appearing once. The material was peripheral blood, obtained on day 0 of AZD1222 vaccination. These receptor sequences come from an adult in good health. Both conserved end residues are part of each CDR3. The D gene is left open where the match is weak. Expanded clones get a size class; other rows say once, few or many, or leave the size out.

DNA: TGTGCCAGCAGTGAACGACAGGCACCCAACAATGGCTACACCTTC; CDR3: CASSERQAPNNGYTF; J: TRBJ1-2; V: TRBV2; size: NA; D: NA
DNA: TGTGCCAGCAGTCCAAGGAACAATGAGCAGTTCTTC; CDR3: CASSPRNNEQFF; J: TRBJ2-1; V: TRBV6-5; size: few; D: NA
DNA: TGTGCCAGCACATACCGGTGGGGTCAGCCCCAGCATTTT; CDR3: CASTYRWGQPQHF; J: TRBJ1-5; V: TRBV6-5; size: NA; D: NA
DNA: TGCGCCAGCAGCTTGGAGGACAGTAATTCACCCCTCCACTTT; CDR3: CASSLEDSNSPLHF; J: TRBJ1-6; V: TRBV5-1; size: NA; D: NA
DNA: TGTGCCAGCAGCCAAGATTCGGGACAGGGGGCATCGGGTACTGAAGCTTTCTTT; CDR3: CASSQDSGQGASGTEAFF; J: TRBJ1-1; V: TRBV3-1/TRBV3-2; size: NA; D: TRBD1
DNA: TGCGCCAGCAGCCAAGCCAGGGGGGTTTCTTTTTACGAGCAGTACTTC; CDR3: CASSQARGVSFYEQYF; J: TRBJ2-7; V: TRBV4-1; size: NA; D: NA
DNA: TGTGCCAGCAGCTTGCTCCGGGGGAGCTCCTACGAGCAGTACTTC; CDR3: CASSLLRGSSYEQYF; J: TRBJ2-7; V: TRBV7-6; size: NA; D: NA
DNA: TGTGCCTGGAGTGTATTAGGAGGGGGCGACTATGGCTACACCTTC; CDR3: CAWSVLGGGDYGYTF; J: TRBJ1-2; V: TRBV30; size: NA; D: TRBD1
DNA: TGTGCCAGCAGCTCGGGGGCACGATCAGGGAACTATGGCTACACCTTC; CDR3: CASSSGARSGNYGYTF; J: TRBJ1-2; V: TRBV5-4; size: NA; D: NA
DNA: TGCGCCAGCAGCTTGGTAGCGGGGGGCTACGAGCAGTACTTC; CDR3: CASSLVAGGYEQYF; J: TRBJ2-7; V: TRBV5-1; size: NA; D: TRBD2
DNA: TGTGCCATCGGCAGGGGGGGCTACGAGCAGTACTTC; CDR3: CAIGRGGYEQYF; J: TRBJ2-7; V: TRBV10-3; size: NA; D: NA
DNA: TGTGCCAGCCGGGGGTCGAGTGGTGAGACCCAGTACTTC; CDR3: CASRGSSGETQYF; J: TRBJ2-5; V: TRBV5-4; size: NA; D: NA
DNA: TGTGCCAGAGCCCGACAGGGCTTGAACACTGAAGCTTTCTTT; CDR3: CARARQGLNTEAFF; J: TRBJ1-1; V: TRBV2; size: NA; D: TRBD1
DNA: TGCGCCAGCAGCTTTGGACAAGCGATTAACTATGGCTACACCTTC; CDR3: CASSFGQAINYGYTF; J: TRBJ1-2; V: TRBV5-1; size: NA; D: NA
DNA: TGTGCCAGCAGCCAGGACAGGGGGCGGTGGGAGACCCAGTACTTC; CDR3: CASSQDRGRWETQYF; J: TRBJ2-5; V: TRBV3-1/TRBV3-2; size: NA; D: TRBD1
DNA: TGTGCCAGCAGTTACTCGACTGGGGTAGGCCAGCCCCAGCATTTT; CDR3: CASSYSTGVGQPQHF; J: TRBJ1-5; V: TRBV6-5; size: NA; D: NA
DNA: TGCGCCAGCAGCTTAAATCAGGTCAATGAAAAACTGTTTTTT; CDR3: CASSLNQVNEKLFF; J: TRBJ1-4; V: TRBV5-1; size: NA; D: NA
DNA: TGTGCCAGCAGCCAAGGTCGGGCAGCCCCCTATGGCTACACCTTC; CDR3: CASSQGRAAPYGYTF; J: TRBJ1-2; V: TRBV14; size: NA; D: NA
DNA: TGCGCCAGCAGCTTGAGCGGCGGGACAGATACGCAGTATTTT; CDR3: CASSLSGGTDTQYF; J: TRBJ2-3; V: TRBV5-1; size: NA; D: NA
DNA: TGTGCCAGTAGTATCGGGGGAAGCGGCGGCAATCAGCCCCAGCATTTT; CDR3: CASSIGGSGGNQPQHF; J: TRBJ1-5; V: TRBV19; size: NA; D: NA
DNA: TGTGCCAGTAGTATAGGGTGGAGCGGGGTCGACTACGAGCAGTACTTC; CDR3: CASSIGWSGVDYEQYF; J: TRBJ2-7; V: TRBV19; size: NA; D: TRBD2
DNA: TGTGCCAGCAGGCACGGGGGGCGCGGCTATGGCTACACCTTC; CDR3: CASRHGGRGYGYTF; J: TRBJ1-2; V: TRBV3-1/TRBV3-2; size: NA; D: NA
DNA: TGTGCCAGCAGTTTTTCAGACTCCTATAATTCACCCCTCCACTTT; CDR3: CASSFSDSYNSPLHF; J: TRBJ1-6; V: TRBV6-5; size: NA; D: NA
DNA: TGTGCCAGCAGGCGGACGGTGATGGTGGCCGGGGAGCTGTTTTTT; CDR3: CASRRTVMVAGELFF; J: TRBJ2-2; V: TRBV27; size: NA; D: NA
DNA: TGTGCCAGTAGTATGGGCCTGGGGTCTTCCTGGCAGCCCCAGCATTTT; CDR3: CASSMGLGSSWQPQHF; J: TRBJ1-5; V: TRBV19; size: NA; D: NA
DNA: TGTGCCAGTATTCCGACAGGGTGGAGTGATCAGCCCCAGCATTTT; CDR3: CASIPTGWSDQPQHF; J: TRBJ1-5; V: TRBV19; size: NA; D: TRBD1
DNA: TGTGCCAGCAGCTCCGCGGTGACTAGCGGAACAGATACGCAGTATTTT; CDR3: CASSSAVTSGTDTQYF; J: TRBJ2-3; V: TRBV5-4; size: NA; D: TRBD2
DNA: TGTGCCTGCCCGGGGGGAGACACCATATATTTT; CDR3: CACPGGDTIYF; J: TRBJ1-3; V: TRBV30; size: NA; D: NA
DNA: TGTGCCAGCGATGTGGGAGCGCTTAACACTGAAGCTTTCTTT; CDR3: CASDVGALNTEAFF; J: TRBJ1-1; V: TRBV2; size: NA; D: NA
DNA: TGTGCCAGCCGCCGGACAGGGTCGCAGTATTTT; CDR3: CASRRTGSQYF; J: TRBJ2-3; V: TRBV2; size: once; D: TRBD1
DNA: TGTGCCAGTAGTATGGATTCGGGGCGACAGCCCCAGCATTTT; CDR3: CASSMDSGRQPQHF; J: TRBJ1-5; V: TRBV19; size: NA; D: NA
DNA: TGTGCCAGCAGATACGGCCGCTCCTACGAGCAGTACTTC; CDR3: CASRYGRSYEQYF; J: TRBJ2-7; V: TRBV12-3/TRBV12-4; size: NA; D: NA
DNA: TGCAGCGTTGGGGTAGGGGTCTTC; CDR3: CSVGVGVF; J: TRBJ2-1; V: TRBV29-1; size: once; D: NA
DNA: TGCGCCAGCAGCTTGGCGTTGAACAATGAGCAGTTCTTC; CDR3: CASSLALNNEQFF; J: TRBJ2-1; V: TRBV5-1; size: few; D: NA
DNA: TGTGCCAGCAGTGAGGGGAACAGGGGCAATGGCTACACCTTC; CDR3: CASSEGNRGNGYTF; J: TRBJ1-2; V: TRBV6-1; size: NA; D: TRBD1
DNA: TGTGCCTCCCGAGGGGTTGAAAACACCATATATTTT; CDR3: CASRGVENTIYF; J: TRBJ1-3; V: TRBV27; size: NA; D: NA
DNA: TGTGCCTGGAGCTCGAGGCCCCTAGCGGGGGGCGTCTACGAGCAGTACTTC; CDR3: CAWSSRPLAGGVYEQYF; J: TRBJ2-7; V: TRBV30; size: NA; D: TRBD2
DNA: TGCGCCAGCAGCCTAGCCGGGACAGGGGGCGAAAAACTGTTTTTT; CDR3: CASSLAGTGGEKLFF; J: TRBJ1-4; V: TRBV4-1; size: once; D: TRBD1
DNA: TGTGCCAGCAGCTTGGCCCTAGCGGACGAGCAGTACTTC; CDR3: CASSLALADEQYF; J: TRBJ2-7; V: TRBV5-4; size: NA; D: TRBD2
DNA: TGTGCCAGCAGCCTCACACAAACCTCTGGAAACACCATATATTTT; CDR3: CASSLTQTSGNTIYF; J: TRBJ1-3; V: TRBV7-3; size: NA; D: NA
DNA: TGTGCCAGCAGCGCCCATCTAAGCACCGGGGAGCTGTTTTTT; CDR3: CASSAHLSTGELFF; J: TRBJ2-2; V: TRBV9; size: few; D: NA
DNA: TGTGCCAGCAGGAGTGGAGGGGGCTCCTACAATGAGCAGTTCTTC; CDR3: CASRSGGGSYNEQFF; J: TRBJ2-1; V: TRBV6-5; size: NA; D: NA